This T cell receptor beta chain was captured in a study of T cells in Graves' hyperthyroidism and ophthalmopathy. Regarding the study as a whole: Ophthalmopathy onset followed model prediction by a median about six months.

With regard to this clonotype: Its antigen is currently unknown.

Reasons for excluding patients were uncontrolled infection, other autoimmune disease, pregnancy or lactation. PBMCs were derived from more than 8 ml fresh peripheral blood. This CDR3 has 12 amino acids. Trimming cost V 5 bases and J 5 bases; bases outside gene matches: 5. The germline CDR1 and CDR2 sequences are DFQATT and SNEGSKA (reference sequence). The investigators amplified TCR beta CDR3 regions from RNA transcripts. Using the HTBI primer set, a first-round RT-PCR was run on the TCR CDR3. TCRdb independently ran MiXCR on the multiplex PCR reads; one entry per CDR3 protein. The sample includes about 320,000 distinct CDR3 sequences, around 16% seen only once; the top ten take approximately 35%.

This chain connects TRBV20-1 to TRBJ1-1, with 7 bases aligning to TRBD1. The TCR comes from a young man with Graves' hyperthyroidism. Sequenced input: blood. The CDR3 loop is CSAYRGLTEAFF. The CDR3 DNA reads TGCAGTGCTTATAGGGGGCTGACTGAAGCTTTCTTT.